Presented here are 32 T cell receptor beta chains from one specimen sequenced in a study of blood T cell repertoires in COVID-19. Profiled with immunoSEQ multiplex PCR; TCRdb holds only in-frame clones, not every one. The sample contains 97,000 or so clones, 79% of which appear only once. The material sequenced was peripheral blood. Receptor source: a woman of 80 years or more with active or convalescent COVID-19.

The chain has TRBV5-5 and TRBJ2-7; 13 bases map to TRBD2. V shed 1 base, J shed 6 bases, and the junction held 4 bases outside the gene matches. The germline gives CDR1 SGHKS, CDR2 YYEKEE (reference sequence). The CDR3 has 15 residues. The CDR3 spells CASSLLTSGRREQYF. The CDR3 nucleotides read TGTGCCAGCAGCTTGTTGACTAGCGGGAGGCGCGAGCAGTACTTC.

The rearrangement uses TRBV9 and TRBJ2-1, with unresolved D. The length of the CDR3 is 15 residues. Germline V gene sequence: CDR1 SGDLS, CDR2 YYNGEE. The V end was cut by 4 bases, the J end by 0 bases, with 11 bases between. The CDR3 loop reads CASSPRPGSYNEQFF. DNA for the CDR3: TGTGCCAGCAGCCCGAGGCCCGGCTCCTACAATGAGCAGTTCTTC.

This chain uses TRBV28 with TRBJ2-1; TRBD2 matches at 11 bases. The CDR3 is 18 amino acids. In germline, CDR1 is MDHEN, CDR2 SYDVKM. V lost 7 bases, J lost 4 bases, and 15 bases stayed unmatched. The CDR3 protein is CASKMAGTSGSSYNEQFF. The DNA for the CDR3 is TGTGCCAGCAAAATGGCAGGGACTAGCGGCTCGTCATACAATGAGCAGTTCTTC.

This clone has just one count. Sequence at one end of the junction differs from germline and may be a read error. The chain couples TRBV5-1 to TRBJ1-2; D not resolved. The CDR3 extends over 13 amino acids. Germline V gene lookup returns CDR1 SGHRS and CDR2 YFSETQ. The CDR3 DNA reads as TGTGCCAGCAGCTTGGCAGGAAGCCATGGCTACACCTTC. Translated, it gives CASSLAGSHGYTF.

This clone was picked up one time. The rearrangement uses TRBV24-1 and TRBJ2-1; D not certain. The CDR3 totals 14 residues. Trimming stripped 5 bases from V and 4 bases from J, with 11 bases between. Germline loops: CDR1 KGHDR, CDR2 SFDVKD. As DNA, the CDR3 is TGTGCCACCAGTGCAGGTAAATCGTACAATGAGCAGTTCTTC. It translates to CATSAGKSYNEQFF.

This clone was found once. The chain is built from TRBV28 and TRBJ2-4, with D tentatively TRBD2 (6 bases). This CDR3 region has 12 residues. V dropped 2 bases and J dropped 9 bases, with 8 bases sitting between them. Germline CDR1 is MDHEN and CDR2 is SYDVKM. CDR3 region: CASSLQGGIQYF. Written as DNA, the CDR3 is TGTGCCAGCAGTTTACAGGGAGGCATTCAGTACTTC.

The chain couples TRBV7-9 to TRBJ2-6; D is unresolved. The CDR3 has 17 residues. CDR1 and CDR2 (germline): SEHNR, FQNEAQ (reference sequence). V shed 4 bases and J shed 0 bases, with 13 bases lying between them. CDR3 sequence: CASSSPRMSSGANVLTF. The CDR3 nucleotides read TGTGCCAGCAGCTCCCCTCGCATGAGCTCTGGGGCCAACGTCCTGACTTTC.

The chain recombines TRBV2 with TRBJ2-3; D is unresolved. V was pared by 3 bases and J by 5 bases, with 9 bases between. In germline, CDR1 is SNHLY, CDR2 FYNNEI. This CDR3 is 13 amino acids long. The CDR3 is CASSEVRKDTQYF. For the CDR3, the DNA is TGTGCCAGCAGTGAGGTCAGGAAAGATACGCAGTATTTT.

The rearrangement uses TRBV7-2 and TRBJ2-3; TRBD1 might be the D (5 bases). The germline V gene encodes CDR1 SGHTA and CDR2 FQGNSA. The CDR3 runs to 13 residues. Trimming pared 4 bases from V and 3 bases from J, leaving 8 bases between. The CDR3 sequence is CASSSRQTDTQYF. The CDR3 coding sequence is TGTGCCAGCAGCTCCCGACAGACAGATACGCAGTATTTT.

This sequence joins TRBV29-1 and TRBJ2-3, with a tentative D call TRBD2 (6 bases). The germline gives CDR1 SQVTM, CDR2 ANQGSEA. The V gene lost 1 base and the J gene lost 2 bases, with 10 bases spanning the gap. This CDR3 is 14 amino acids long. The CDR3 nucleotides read TGCAGCGTTGAAGGGGGCGGGAACACAGATACGCAGTATTTT. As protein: CSVEGGGNTDTQYF.

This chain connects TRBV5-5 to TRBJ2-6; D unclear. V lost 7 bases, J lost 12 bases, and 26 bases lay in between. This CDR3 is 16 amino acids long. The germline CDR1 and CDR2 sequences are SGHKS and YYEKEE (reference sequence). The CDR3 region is CASEPSSRRSLAVLTF. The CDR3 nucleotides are TGTGCCAGCGAACCCTCTTCTCGTCGATCTCTGGCCGTCCTGACTTTC.

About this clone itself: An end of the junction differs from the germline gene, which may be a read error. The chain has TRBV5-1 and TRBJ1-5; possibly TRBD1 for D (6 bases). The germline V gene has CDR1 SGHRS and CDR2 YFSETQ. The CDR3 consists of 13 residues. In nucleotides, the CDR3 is TGTGCCAGCAGCCAGACAGGAGACCAGCCCCAGCATTTT. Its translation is CASSQTGDQPQHF.

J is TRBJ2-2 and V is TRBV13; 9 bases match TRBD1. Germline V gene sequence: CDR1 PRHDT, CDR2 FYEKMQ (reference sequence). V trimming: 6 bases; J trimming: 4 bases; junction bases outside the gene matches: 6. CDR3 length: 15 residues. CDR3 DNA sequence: TGTGCCAGCAGTCCTTACAGGGGGCTCACCGGGGAGCTGTTTTTT. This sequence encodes CASSPYRGLTGELFF.

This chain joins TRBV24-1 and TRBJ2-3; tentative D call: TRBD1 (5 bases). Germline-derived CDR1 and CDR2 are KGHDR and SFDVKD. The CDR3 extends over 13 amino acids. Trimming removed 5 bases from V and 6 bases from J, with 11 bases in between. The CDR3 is CATSAQGWDTQYF. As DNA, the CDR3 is TGTGCCACCAGTGCCCAGGGTTGGGATACGCAGTATTTT.

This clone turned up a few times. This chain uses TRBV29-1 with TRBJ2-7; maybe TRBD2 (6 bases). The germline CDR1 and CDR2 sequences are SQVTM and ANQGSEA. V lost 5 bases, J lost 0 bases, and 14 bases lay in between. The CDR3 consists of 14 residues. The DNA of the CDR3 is TGCAGCGTTTCCGCTGGGAGGAACTCCTACGAGCAGTACTTC. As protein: CSVSAGRNSYEQYF.

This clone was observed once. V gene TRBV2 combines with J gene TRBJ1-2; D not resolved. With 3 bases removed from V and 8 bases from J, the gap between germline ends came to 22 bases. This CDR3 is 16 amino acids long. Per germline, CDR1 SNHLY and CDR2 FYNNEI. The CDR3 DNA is TGTGCCAGCAGTGAGTTCTTAGGGTCGGCGGGAAGGGGCTACACCTTC. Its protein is CASSEFLGSAGRGYTF.

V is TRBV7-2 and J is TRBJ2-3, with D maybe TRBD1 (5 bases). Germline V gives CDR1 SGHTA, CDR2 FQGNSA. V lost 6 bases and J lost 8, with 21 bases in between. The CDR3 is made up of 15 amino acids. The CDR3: CASSPQRGGGITQYF. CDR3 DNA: TGTGCCAGCAGTCCCCAAAGGGGTGGCGGTATTACGCAGTATTTT.

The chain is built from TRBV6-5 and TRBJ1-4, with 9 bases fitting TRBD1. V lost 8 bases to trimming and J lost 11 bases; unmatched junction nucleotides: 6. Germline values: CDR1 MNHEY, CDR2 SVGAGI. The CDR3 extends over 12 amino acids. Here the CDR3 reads CASGNRGQKLFF. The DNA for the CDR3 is TGTGCCAGCGGGAACAGGGGGCAGAAACTGTTTTTT.

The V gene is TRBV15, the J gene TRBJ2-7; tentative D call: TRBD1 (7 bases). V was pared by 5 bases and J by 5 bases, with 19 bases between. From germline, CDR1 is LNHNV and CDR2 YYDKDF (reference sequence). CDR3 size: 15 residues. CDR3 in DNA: TGTGCCACCAGCCCCAGGGGGTCTAGCGCTGACGAGCAGTACTTC. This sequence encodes CATSPRGSSADEQYF.

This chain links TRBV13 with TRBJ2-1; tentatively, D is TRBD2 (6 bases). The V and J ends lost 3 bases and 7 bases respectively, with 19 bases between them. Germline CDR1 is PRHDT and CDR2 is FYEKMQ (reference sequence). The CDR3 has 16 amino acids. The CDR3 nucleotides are TGTGCCAGCAGCTTTAGCGGAAAAAACCTCGGTAATGAGCAGTTCTTC. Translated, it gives CASSFSGKNLGNEQFF.

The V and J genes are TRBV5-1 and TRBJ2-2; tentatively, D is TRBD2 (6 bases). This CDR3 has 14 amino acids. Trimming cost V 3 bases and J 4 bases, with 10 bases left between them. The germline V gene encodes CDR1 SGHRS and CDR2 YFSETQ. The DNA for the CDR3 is TGCGCCAGCAGCTCGGGGGTCCCCACCGGGGAGCTGTTTTTT. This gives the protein CASSSGVPTGELFF.

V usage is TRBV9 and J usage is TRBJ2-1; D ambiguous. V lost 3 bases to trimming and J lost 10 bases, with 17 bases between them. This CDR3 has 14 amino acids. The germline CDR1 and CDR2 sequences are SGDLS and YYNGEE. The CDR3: CASSDRQGVREQFF. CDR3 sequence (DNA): TGTGCCAGCAGCGACCGGCAAGGAGTCCGGGAGCAGTTCTTC.

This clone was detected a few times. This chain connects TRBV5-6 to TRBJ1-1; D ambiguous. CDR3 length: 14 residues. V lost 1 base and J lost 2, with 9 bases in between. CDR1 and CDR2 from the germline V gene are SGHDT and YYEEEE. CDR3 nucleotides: TGTGCCAGCAGCTTGTACAGCTATAACACTGAAGCTTTCTTT. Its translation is CASSLYSYNTEAFF.

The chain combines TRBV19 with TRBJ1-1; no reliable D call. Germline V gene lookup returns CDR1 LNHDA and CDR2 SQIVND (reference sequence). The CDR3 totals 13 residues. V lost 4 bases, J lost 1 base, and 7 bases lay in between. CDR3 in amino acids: CASSTKPNTEAFF. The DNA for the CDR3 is TGTGCCAGTAGTACGAAGCCGAACACTGAAGCTTTCTTT.

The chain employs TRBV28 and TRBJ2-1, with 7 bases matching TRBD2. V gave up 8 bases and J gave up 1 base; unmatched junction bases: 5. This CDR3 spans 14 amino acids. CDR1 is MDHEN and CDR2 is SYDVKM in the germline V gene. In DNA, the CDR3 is TGTGCCAGCCAACTAGCGAAATCCTACAATGAGCAGTTCTTC. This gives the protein CASQLAKSYNEQFF. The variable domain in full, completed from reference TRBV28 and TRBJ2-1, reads DVKVTQSSRYLVKRTGEKVFLECVQDMDHENMFWYRQDPGLGLRLIYFSYDVKMKEKGDIPEGYSVSREKKERFSLILESASTNQTSMYLCASQLAKSYNEQFFGPGTRLTVL.

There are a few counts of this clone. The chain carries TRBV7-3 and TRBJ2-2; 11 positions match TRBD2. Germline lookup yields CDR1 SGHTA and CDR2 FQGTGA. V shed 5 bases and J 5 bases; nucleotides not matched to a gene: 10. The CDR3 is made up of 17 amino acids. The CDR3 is CASSPLRASGRTGELFF. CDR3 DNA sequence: TGTGCCAGCAGCCCCCTCCGGGCTAGCGGGAGGACCGGGGAGCTGTTTTTT.

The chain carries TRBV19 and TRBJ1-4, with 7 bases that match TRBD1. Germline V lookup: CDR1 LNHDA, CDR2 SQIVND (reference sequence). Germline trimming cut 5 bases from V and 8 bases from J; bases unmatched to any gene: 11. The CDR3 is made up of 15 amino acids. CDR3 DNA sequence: TGTGCCAGTAGTCCCTCCGACAGGGCGACGGAAAAACTGTTTTTT. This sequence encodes CASSPSDRATEKLFF.

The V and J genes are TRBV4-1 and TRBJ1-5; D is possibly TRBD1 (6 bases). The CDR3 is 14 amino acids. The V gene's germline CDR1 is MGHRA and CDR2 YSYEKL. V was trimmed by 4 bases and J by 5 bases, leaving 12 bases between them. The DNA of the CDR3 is TGCGCCAGCAGCCCGGGGGGCTCTTATCAGCCCCAGCATTTT. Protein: CASSPGGSYQPQHF.

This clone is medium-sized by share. The CDR3 sequence is CASSSGGSSYNEQFF. DNA of the CDR3: TGTGCCAGCAGCTCTGGCGGGAGCTCCTACAATGAGCAGTTCTTC. The chain recombines TRBV7-3 with TRBJ2-1; 7 nucleotides agree with TRBD2. V dropped 4 bases and J dropped 0; count of bases not matched to a gene: 3. Germline CDR1 and CDR2: SGHTA and FQGTGA. CDR3 size: 15 residues.

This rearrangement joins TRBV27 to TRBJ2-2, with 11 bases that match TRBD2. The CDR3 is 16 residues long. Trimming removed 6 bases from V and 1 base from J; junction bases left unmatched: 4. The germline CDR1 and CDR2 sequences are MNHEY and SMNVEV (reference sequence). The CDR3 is CASRSLAGVNTGELFF. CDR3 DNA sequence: TGTGCCAGCAGATCACTAGCGGGAGTGAACACCGGGGAGCTGTTTTTT.

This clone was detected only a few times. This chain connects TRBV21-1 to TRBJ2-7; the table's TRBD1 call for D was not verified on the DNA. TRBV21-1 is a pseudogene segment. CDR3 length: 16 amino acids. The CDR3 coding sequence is TGTGCCAGCAGCTGTACAGGGATGTGGGCTTCCTACGAGCAGTACTTC. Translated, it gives CASSCTGMWASYEQYF.

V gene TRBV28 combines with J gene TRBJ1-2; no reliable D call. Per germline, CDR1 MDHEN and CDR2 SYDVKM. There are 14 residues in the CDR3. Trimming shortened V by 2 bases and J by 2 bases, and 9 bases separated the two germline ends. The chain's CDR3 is CASSLEQRNYGYTF. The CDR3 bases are TGTGCCAGCAGTTTAGAACAGAGAAACTATGGCTACACCTTC.